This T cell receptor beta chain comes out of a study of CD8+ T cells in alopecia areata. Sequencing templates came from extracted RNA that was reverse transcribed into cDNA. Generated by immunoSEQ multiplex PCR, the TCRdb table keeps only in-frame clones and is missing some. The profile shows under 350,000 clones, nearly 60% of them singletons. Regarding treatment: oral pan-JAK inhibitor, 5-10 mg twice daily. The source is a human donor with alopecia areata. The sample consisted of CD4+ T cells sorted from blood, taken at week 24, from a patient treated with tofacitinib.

The CDR3 reads CSVSTAGANVLTF. As DNA, the CDR3 is TGCAGCGTCAGCACCGCTGGGGCCAACGTCCTGACTTTC. The gene calls are TRBV29-1 and TRBJ2-6; D gene unclear. Trimming removed 6 bases from V and 2 bases from J, with 8 bases in between. This CDR3 spans 13 amino acids. Germline CDR1 and CDR2: SQVTM and ANQGSEA.